This TCR beta chain was sequenced for a study of blood T cells in healthy people across ages. Looked up from germline, CDR1 is DFQATT and CDR2 is SNEGSKA (reference sequence). V was trimmed by 8 bases and J by 4 bases, leaving 23 bases between them. The CDR3 sequence is 15 residues long. Next came a second PCR, run for about 6 to 12 cycles, which used a sample-barcoded 5' primer along with a J-beta primer mix. TCRdb called the 5' RACE reads again in MiXCR, with one record for every CDR3 protein. The table shows 650,000 to 800,000 distinct CDR3 sequences, with 44% occurring only once. Caucasian, healthy and from Russia, the donors were aged between about 6 and 90.

The chain recombines TRBV20-1 with TRBJ1-2; weak D call: TRBD1 (6 bases). This TCR was sampled from a man in his 60s in good health. Input material: blood. CDR3 sequence (DNA): TGCAGTCCAAAGGATGGGGGGGGCGGCGGCTATGGCTACACCTTC. Protein product: CSPKDGGGGGYGYTF.